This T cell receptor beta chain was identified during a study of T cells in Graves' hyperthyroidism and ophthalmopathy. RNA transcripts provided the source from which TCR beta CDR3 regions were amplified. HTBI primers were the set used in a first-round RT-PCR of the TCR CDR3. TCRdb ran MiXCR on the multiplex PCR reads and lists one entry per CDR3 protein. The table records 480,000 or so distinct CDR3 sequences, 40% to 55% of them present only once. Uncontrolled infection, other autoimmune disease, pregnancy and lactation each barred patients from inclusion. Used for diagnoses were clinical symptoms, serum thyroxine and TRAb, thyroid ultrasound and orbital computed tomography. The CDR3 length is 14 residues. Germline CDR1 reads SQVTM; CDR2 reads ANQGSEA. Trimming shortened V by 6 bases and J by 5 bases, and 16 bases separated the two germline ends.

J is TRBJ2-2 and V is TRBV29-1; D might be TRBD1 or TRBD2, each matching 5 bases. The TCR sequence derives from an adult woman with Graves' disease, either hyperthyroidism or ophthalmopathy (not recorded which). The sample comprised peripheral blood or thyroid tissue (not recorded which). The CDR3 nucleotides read TGCAGCGTCGCCGCCTTGAGGGGTACCGGGGAGCTGTTTTTT. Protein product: CSVAALRGTGELFF.